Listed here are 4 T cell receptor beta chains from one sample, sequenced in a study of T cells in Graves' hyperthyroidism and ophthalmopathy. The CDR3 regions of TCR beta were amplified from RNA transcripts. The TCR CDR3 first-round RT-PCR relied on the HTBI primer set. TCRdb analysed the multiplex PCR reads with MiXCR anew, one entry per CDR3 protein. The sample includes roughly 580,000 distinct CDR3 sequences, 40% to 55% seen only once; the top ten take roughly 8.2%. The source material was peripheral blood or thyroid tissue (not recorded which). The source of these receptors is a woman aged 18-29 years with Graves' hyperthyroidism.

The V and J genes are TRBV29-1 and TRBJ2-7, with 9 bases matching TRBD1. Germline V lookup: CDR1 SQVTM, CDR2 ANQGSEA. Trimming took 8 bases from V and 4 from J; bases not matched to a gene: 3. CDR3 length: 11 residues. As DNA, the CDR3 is TGCAGCAGTGGACAGGGGTACGAGCAGTACTTC. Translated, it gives CSSGQGYEQYF.

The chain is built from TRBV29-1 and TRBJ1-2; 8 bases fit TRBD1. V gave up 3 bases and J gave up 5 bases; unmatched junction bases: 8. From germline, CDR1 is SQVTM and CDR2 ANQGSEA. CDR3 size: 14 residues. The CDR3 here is CSVERTGLEYGYTF. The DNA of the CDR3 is TGCAGCGTTGAGCGGACAGGGCTGGAGTATGGCTACACCTTC.

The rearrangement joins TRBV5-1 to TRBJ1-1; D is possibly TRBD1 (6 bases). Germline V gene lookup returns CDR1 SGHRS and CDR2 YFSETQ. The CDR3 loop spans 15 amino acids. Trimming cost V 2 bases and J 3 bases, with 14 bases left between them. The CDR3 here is CASSFEGGPYTEAFF. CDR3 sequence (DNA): TGCGCCAGCAGCTTTGAGGGGGGGCCGTACACTGAAGCTTTCTTT. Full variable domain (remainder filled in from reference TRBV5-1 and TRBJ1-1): KAGVTQTPRYLIKTRGQQVTLSCSPISGHRSVSWYQQTPGQGLQFLFEYFSETQRNKGNFPGRFSGRQFSNSRSEMNVSTLELGDSALYLCASSFEGGPYTEAFFGQGTRLTVV.

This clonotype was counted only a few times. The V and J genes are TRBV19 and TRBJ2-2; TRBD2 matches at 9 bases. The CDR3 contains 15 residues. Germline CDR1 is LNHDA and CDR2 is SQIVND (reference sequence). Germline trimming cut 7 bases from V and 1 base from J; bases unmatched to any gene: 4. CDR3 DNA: TGTGCCAGTATTCCTAGCGGGGTGAACACCGGGGAGCTGTTTTTT. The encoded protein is CASIPSGVNTGELFF.